The clone carrying this T cell receptor (beta chain) was seen more than once but under ten times. The sample comes from a study of identical twins. TCRdb re-called the 5' RACE reads with MiXCR, one entry per CDR3 protein. Here the sample spans 1.5 million to 2 million distinct CDR3 sequences, less than 35% being singletons. The receptor was isolated from a newborn girl in good health. Sample: cord blood.

The CDR3, as DNA: TGTGCCAGCAGCTCCCTTGGGGTCAGGGCCTACGAGCAGTACTTC. It encodes CASSSLGVRAYEQYF. The chain recombines TRBV7-9 with TRBJ2-7; D perhaps matches TRBD1 (5 bases). CDR1 and CDR2 (germline): SEHNR, FQNEAQ (reference sequence). The CDR3 loop spans 15 amino acids. V was cut by 4 bases and J by 2 bases, with 15 bases left in between.